This TCR beta chain was sequenced in a study of PD-1 blockade in classical Hodgkin lymphoma. Overall study context: Every 2 weeks, patients had 3 mg/kg nivolumab intravenously.

The table came from immunoSEQ multiplex PCR; TCRdb's copy has only in-frame clones and leaves some out. Here the sample spans some 30,000 clones, approximately 89% being singletons. Germline V lookup: CDR1 MDHEN, CDR2 SYDVKM. The CDR3 totals 14 residues. Between the trimmed V and J ends, which lost 2 bases and 0 bases, there was a span of 5 bases. Described time point: cycle 4 day 1 (C4D1), after 6 weeks of nivolumab. Following autologous stem cell transplantation, relapse occurred in every patient, and exposure to brentuximab vedotin varied. The CD4+ T cells used were purified from thawed PBMCs through magnetic negative selection.

Sequences were derived from CD4+ T cells from blood, sampled before the fourth cycle of nivolumab. This TCR was sampled from a human donor with classical Hodgkin lymphoma. The chain recombines TRBV28 with TRBJ1-5; unclear D gene. CDR3 nucleotides: TGTGCCAGCAGTTTAGGTAATAGCAATCAGCCCCAGCATTTT. It is translated as CASSLGNSNQPQHF.